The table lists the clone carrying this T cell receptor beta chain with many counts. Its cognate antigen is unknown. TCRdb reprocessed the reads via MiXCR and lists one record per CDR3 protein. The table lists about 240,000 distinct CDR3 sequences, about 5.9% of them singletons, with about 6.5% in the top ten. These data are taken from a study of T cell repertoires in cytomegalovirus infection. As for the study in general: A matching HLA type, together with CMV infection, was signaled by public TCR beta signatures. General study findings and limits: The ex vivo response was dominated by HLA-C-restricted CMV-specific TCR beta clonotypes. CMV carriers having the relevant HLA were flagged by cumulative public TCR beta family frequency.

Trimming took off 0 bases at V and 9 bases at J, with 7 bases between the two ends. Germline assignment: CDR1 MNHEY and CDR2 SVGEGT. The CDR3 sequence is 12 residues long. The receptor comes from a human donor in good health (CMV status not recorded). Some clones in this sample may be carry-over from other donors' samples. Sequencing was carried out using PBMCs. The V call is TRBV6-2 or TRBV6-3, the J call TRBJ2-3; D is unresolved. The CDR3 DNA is TGTGCCAGCAGTTACTCGGGCCTAACGCAGTATTTT. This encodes CASSYSGLTQYF.